Following are 30 T cell receptor beta chains from one sample sequenced in a study of blood T cells in healthy people across ages. Alongside a J-beta primer mix, a sample-barcoded 5' primer served in a second PCR lasting about 7 to 11 cycles. TCRdb used MiXCR to reprocess the 5' RACE reads, holding one entry per CDR3 protein. Among some 700,000 distinct CDR3 sequences, around 46% were seen once, and the ten largest hold around a fifth. Sequences were obtained from blood. These TCRs come from a woman aged 55-69 years in good health.

There are a few counts of this clonotype. The chain couples TRBV5-1 to TRBJ1-6; D might be TRBD1 (5 bases). This CDR3 has 16 residues. V was trimmed by 3 bases and J by 8 bases, leaving 18 bases between them. Germline V gives CDR1 SGHRS, CDR2 YFSETQ. Here the CDR3 DNA reads TGCGCCAGCAGCTCCCCCACAGGCGAGCGGGATTCACCCCTCCACTTT. Its translation is CASSSPTGERDSPLHF. Drawing the rest from reference TRBV5-1 and TRBJ1-6, the complete variable domain is KAGVTQTPRYLIKTRGQQVTLSCSPISGHRSVSWYQQTPGQGLQFLFEYFSETQRNKGNFPGRFSGRQFSNSRSEMNVSTLELGDSALYLCASSSPTGERDSPLHFGNGTRLTVT.

As regards this clonotype: It is unclear where the CDR3 begins or ends on the DNA, so no DNA is shown, and the CDR3 is as TCRdb lists it. The rearrangement uses TRBV29-1 and TRBJ1-2. Germline V gene data show CDR1 as SQVTM and CDR2 as ANQGSEA. The length of the CDR3 is 14 amino acids, counting both ends. The CDR3 is CSVEVGGGAAGYIF.

This clonotype has a single count. Germline is not matched at one junction end, which may reflect a read error. This sequence joins TRBV6-6 and TRBJ1-1, with 9 bases identical to TRBD1. This CDR3 comprises 17 residues. CDR1 and CDR2 (germline): MNHNY, SVGAGI (reference sequence). This CDR3 reads CASSFGQGIGGNSEAFF. CDR3 bases: TGTGCCAGCAGTTTCGGACAGGGGATTGGGGGGAACAGTGAAGCTTTCTTT.

Details on this clonotype: A read error may be the cause here, since a much bigger clone is one base away. This chain connects TRBV29-1 to TRBJ1-2; 8 nucleotides match TRBD1. Per the germline V gene, CDR1 is SQVTM and CDR2 is ANQGSEA. CDR3 length equals 13 residues. V was pared by 4 bases and J by 3 bases, with 4 bases of the junction left unmatched. DNA of the CDR3: TGCAGCGTTGTGACAGGGGTTGACTATGGCTACACCTTC. Its translation is CSVVTGVDYGYTF.

This chain uses TRBV20-1 with TRBJ2-5; perhaps TRBD1 as D (7 bases). TRBJ2-7 matches the DNA end more closely, so the J call is doubtful. The CDR3 has 16 residues. Per germline, CDR1 DFQATT and CDR2 SNEGSKA (reference sequence). CDR3 region: CSARDPRGASYHEQYF. CDR3 in DNA: TGCAGTGCTAGAGACCCCAGGGGGGCGAGCTACCACGAGCAGTACTTC.

This clonotype was seen more than once but under ten times. The chain uses TRBV6-6 and TRBJ2-7; the D call may be TRBD1 or TRBD2 (5 bases each). This CDR3 has 14 amino acids. CDR1 MNHNY and CDR2 SVGAGI come from the germline V gene (reference sequence). The V gene lost 2 bases and the J gene lost 4 bases, with 12 bases spanning the gap. In DNA form, the CDR3 reads TGTGCCAGCAGTTACCCTGCCGGGGCTTACGAGCAGTACTTC. Translation gives CASSYPAGAYEQYF.

This chain joins TRBV5-1 and TRBJ1-5; possibly TRBD1 for D (5 bases). CDR1 and CDR2 (germline): SGHRS, YFSETQ. Trimming took off 4 bases at V and 3 bases at J, with 11 bases between the two ends. The CDR3 extends over 14 amino acids. CDR3 loop: CASSPLGDNQPQHF. The CDR3 nucleotides read TGCGCCAGCAGCCCCTTAGGGGACAATCAGCCCCAGCATTTT.

The chain has TRBV20-1 and TRBJ2-1; the match to TRBD2 covers 8 bases. V lost 7 bases to trimming and J lost 3 bases; unmatched junction nucleotides: 5. This CDR3 region has 13 residues. Germline values: CDR1 DFQATT, CDR2 SNEGSKA (reference sequence). The CDR3 spells CSESRGGYNEQFF. In DNA, the CDR3 is TGCAGTGAGAGCCGGGGGGGCTACAATGAGCAGTTCTTC.

In its sample, this clonotype was seen a few times. The chain recombines TRBV20-1 with TRBJ1-2; D perhaps matches TRBD1 (6 bases). The length of the CDR3 is 15 residues. V shed 5 bases and J shed 2 bases, with 18 bases lying between them. Germline CDR1 DFQATT, CDR2 SNEGSKA (reference sequence). The CDR3 DNA sequence: TGCAGTGCTCCCATTGCAAGCACAGGGAACTATGGCTACACCTTC. Residues: CSAPIASTGNYGYTF.

This clonotype was detected a few times. The chain is built from TRBV4-2 and TRBJ2-7, with TRBD2 matching 15 bases. V was pared by 3 bases and J by 2 bases, with 8 bases of the junction left unmatched. The CDR3 has 18 amino acids. CDR1 and CDR2 from the germline V gene are LGHNA and YNFKEQ. CDR3 DNA: TGTGCCAGCAGCCAGGCTGGACTAGCGGGAGGGAACGCCTACGAGCAGTACTTC. Translating it yields CASSQAGLAGGNAYEQYF.

In this sample, this clonotype turned up a few times. The chain joins TRBV5-1 to TRBJ2-3, with D uncertain. The CDR3 runs 13 residues. V dropped 4 bases and J dropped 2 bases, with 8 bases sitting between them. Per the germline V gene, CDR1 is SGHRS and CDR2 is YFSETQ. In nucleotides, the CDR3 is TGCGCCAGCAGCCCGGACGCCACAGATACGCAGTATTTT. This encodes CASSPDATDTQYF. The full variable domain, with the rest looked up from reference TRBV5-1 and TRBJ2-3, is KAGVTQTPRYLIKTRGQQVTLSCSPISGHRSVSWYQQTPGQGLQFLFEYFSETQRNKGNFPGRFSGRQFSNSRSEMNVSTLELGDSALYLCASSPDATDTQYFGPGTRLTVL.

This clonotype was seen more than once but under ten times. This chain uses TRBV20-1 with TRBJ2-7, with 7 bases identical to TRBD2. After removal of 3 bases from V and 0 bases from J, the junction contained 2 bases not matched to a gene. The CDR3 consists of 13 residues. Germline V gene sequence: CDR1 DFQATT, CDR2 SNEGSKA (reference sequence). CDR3 sequence: CSASGTTSYEQYF. The CDR3 region has the DNA TGCAGTGCTAGCGGGACTACCTCCTACGAGCAGTACTTC.

The chain recombines TRBV2 with TRBJ2-3; TRBD1 matches 9 bases. CDR3 length equals 15 residues. V shed 2 bases and J 6 bases; nucleotides not matched to a gene: 6. Germline CDR1 and CDR2: SNHLY and FYNNEI. The CDR3 region has the DNA TGTGCCAGCAGTGAAACGGGACAGGGAGCGGATACGCAGTATTTT. Encoded protein: CASSETGQGADTQYF. The whole variable domain, filled in from reference TRBV2 and TRBJ2-3, reads EPEVTQTPSHQVTQMGQEVILRCVPISNHLYFYWYRQILGQKVEFLVSFYNNEISEKSEIFDDQFSVERPDGSNFTLKIRSTKLEDSAMYFCASSETGQGADTQYFGPGTRLTVL.

This clonotype has more than one count but fewer than ten. The rearrangement links TRBV12-3 or TRBV12-4 to TRBJ2-1; 10 nucleotides line up with TRBD1. Germline trimming cut 5 bases from V and 3 bases from J; bases unmatched to any gene: 4. The CDR3 loop spans 15 amino acids. CDR3 loop: CASSTGTGVYNEQFF. DNA of the CDR3: TGTGCCAGCAGTACCGGGACAGGGGTCTACAATGAGCAGTTCTTC.

This rearrangement joins TRBV3-1 to TRBJ2-5; possibly TRBD1 for D (5 bases). The length of the CDR3 is 13 residues. The germline CDR1 and CDR2 sequences are LGHDT and YNNKEL (reference sequence). V lost 4 bases to trimming and J lost 7 bases, with 13 bases between them. CDR3 nucleotides: TGTGCCAGCAGCCCCGACGGTAGGGGGACCCAGTACTTC. Translation gives CASSPDGRGTQYF.

This chain uses TRBV2 with TRBJ1-2; D is uncertain. Germline loops: CDR1 SNHLY, CDR2 FYNNEI. The V gene lost 0 bases and the J gene lost 2 bases, with 7 bases spanning the gap. The CDR3 extends over 14 amino acids. The CDR3 nucleotides read TGTGCCAGCAGTGAAGCGCTCAGGAACTATGGCTACACCTTC. Its protein product is CASSEALRNYGYTF.

The chain employs TRBV3-1 and TRBJ2-3, with D possibly being TRBD2 (6 bases). In germline, CDR1 is LGHDT, CDR2 YNNKEL (reference sequence). The germline V and J ends were trimmed by 4 bases and 2 bases, with 13 bases remaining between them. The CDR3 is 15 residues long. CDR3 coding DNA: TGTGCCAGCAGCCCGACTGGAGGGTTCACAGATACGCAGTATTTT. Encoded protein: CASSPTGGFTDTQYF.

This clonotype has a single count. This chain uses TRBV27 with TRBJ1-5; D is uncertain. Trimming took 2 bases from V and 5 from J, leaving 13 bases between them. There are 15 residues in the CDR3. CDR1 and CDR2 (germline): MNHEY, SMNVEV (reference sequence). The CDR3 DNA sequence: TGTGCCAGCAGTTTAGTTAGGGAGAGGCATCAGCCCCAGCATTTT. Amino acid sequence: CASSLVRERHQPQHF.

The genes are TRBV3-1 and TRBJ2-6; D might be TRBD1 (6 bases). With 3 bases removed from V and 0 bases from J, the gap between germline ends came to 15 bases. There are 18 residues in the CDR3. Germline CDR1 is LGHDT and CDR2 is YNNKEL (reference sequence). The DNA for the CDR3 is TGTGCCAGCAGCCAGCCCAGGGGAAGCGCCTCTGGGGCCAACGTCCTGACTTTC. Translating it yields CASSQPRGSASGANVLTF.

The rearrangement uses TRBV25-1 and TRBJ1-2; a weak D match, TRBD1 (5 bases). V dropped 2 bases and J dropped 0 bases, with 13 bases sitting between them. The CDR3 is made up of 16 amino acids. Looked up from germline, CDR1 is MGHDK and CDR2 is SYGVNS. The CDR3 is CASSETGTLANYGYTF. In DNA form, the CDR3 reads TGTGCCAGCAGTGAAACTGGGACTCTAGCTAACTATGGCTACACCTTC.

The V call is TRBV6-1, the J call TRBJ1-2; possibly TRBD1 for D (5 bases). V lost 8 bases to trimming and J lost 6 bases, with 7 bases between them. CDR1 is MNHNS and CDR2 is SASEGT in the germline V gene. This CDR3 comprises 10 residues. The CDR3 is CASGGDGYTF. The CDR3 nucleotides read TGTGCCAGCGGGGGGGATGGCTACACCTTC.

There are many counts of this clonotype. Here the CDR3 DNA reads TGTGCCAGCAGTCCTCAGGGGCCTTCATATGGCTACACCTTC. Its protein is CASSPQGPSYGYTF. J is TRBJ1-2 and V is TRBV12-3 or TRBV12-4; a weak D match, TRBD1 (6 bases). The V end lost 5 bases, the J end lost 5 bases, and 15 bases lay between the germline ends. The CDR3 loop spans 14 amino acids.

This clonotype showed up many times. J is TRBJ2-3 and V is TRBV27; no clear D gene. The CDR3 contains 14 residues. The germline V and J ends were trimmed by 7 bases and 0 bases, with 11 bases remaining between them. Germline V gene lookup returns CDR1 MNHEY and CDR2 SMNVEV (reference sequence). This chain's CDR3 is CASKTHLSTDTQYF. The CDR3 nucleotides read TGTGCCAGCAAGACACACCTTAGCACAGATACGCAGTATTTT.

This clonotype was seen more than once but under ten times. The chain is built from TRBV9 and TRBJ2-5; D uncertain. The V end was cut by 3 bases, the J end by 2 bases, with 8 bases between. The CDR3 has 13 residues. Germline loops: CDR1 SGDLS, CDR2 YYNGEE. CDR3 DNA: TGTGCCAGCAGCGCCGGTTGGCAAGAGACCCAGTACTTC. Its translation is CASSAGWQETQYF. Variable domain in full (rest from reference TRBV9 and TRBJ2-5): DSGVTQTPKHLITATGQRVTLRCSPRSGDLSVYWYQQSLDQGLQFLIQYYNGEERAKGNILERFSAQQFPDLHSELNLSSLELGDSALYFCASSAGWQETQYFGPGTRLLVL.

This clonotype has a handful of counts. V usage is TRBV28 and J usage is TRBJ1-5, with D uncertain. V lost 5 bases to trimming and J lost 7 bases, with 12 bases between them. Looked up from germline, CDR1 is MDHEN and CDR2 is SYDVKM. The CDR3 runs to 13 residues. DNA of the CDR3: TGTGCCAGCAGTCCCCCGTCGAGACAGCCCCAGCATTTT. It codes for CASSPPSRQPQHF.

This clonotype has a handful of counts. This chain uses TRBV29-1 with TRBJ2-1; 8 bases agree with TRBD1. The CDR3 totals 13 residues. J gave up 5 bases and V 5 bases, and 5 bases lay outside the gene matches. CDR1 is SQVTM, CDR2 ANQGSEA, per germline. CDR3 nucleotides: TGCAGCGTTTCCGGGACAGGAAACAATGAGCAGTTCTTC. It specifies CSVSGTGNNEQFF.

V and J are TRBV15 and TRBJ2-7, with D possibly TRBD1 on 7 matching bases. Germline V gene data show CDR1 as LNHNV and CDR2 as YYDKDF (reference sequence). The CDR3 extends over 15 amino acids. Trimming removed 0 bases from V and 4 bases from J, with 13 bases in between. CDR3 sequence reads: CATSREEGAIYEQYF. In nucleotides, the CDR3 is TGTGCCACCAGCAGAGAGGAGGGGGCTATTTACGAGCAGTACTTC.

V usage is TRBV10-3 and J usage is TRBJ2-1, with TRBD2 matching 11 bases. Germline assignment: CDR1 ENHRY and CDR2 SYGVKD. After removal of 2 bases from V and 8 bases from J, the junction contained 14 bases not matched to a gene. The CDR3 loop spans 18 amino acids. In DNA, the CDR3 is TGTGCCATCAGTGAGCCGAACCTGATAGCGGGAGGGTGGGATGAGCAGTTCTTC. It encodes CAISEPNLIAGGWDEQFF.

This clonotype was counted ten times or more. DNA for the CDR3: TGTGCCAGCAGCCCGAGGACTAGCGGGAGCACAGATACGCAGTATTTT. Encoded protein: CASSPRTSGSTDTQYF. V gene TRBV3-1 combines with J gene TRBJ2-3; 11 bases fit TRBD2. J lost 0 bases, V lost 4 bases, and 3 bases had no gene match. CDR3 length equals 16 residues. Germline V CDR1 and CDR2: LGHDT, YNNKEL (reference sequence).

This clonotype was detected many times. The chain combines TRBV6-6 with TRBJ2-7; D uncertain. CDR1 and CDR2 from the germline V gene are MNHNY and SVGAGI (reference sequence). This CDR3 is 16 amino acids long. V lost 2 bases to trimming and J lost 3 bases, with 17 bases between them. CDR3 DNA sequence: TGTGCCAGCAGTTACGCCTCAGGAAGACTCAGCTACGAGCAGTACTTC. Its translation is CASSYASGRLSYEQYF.